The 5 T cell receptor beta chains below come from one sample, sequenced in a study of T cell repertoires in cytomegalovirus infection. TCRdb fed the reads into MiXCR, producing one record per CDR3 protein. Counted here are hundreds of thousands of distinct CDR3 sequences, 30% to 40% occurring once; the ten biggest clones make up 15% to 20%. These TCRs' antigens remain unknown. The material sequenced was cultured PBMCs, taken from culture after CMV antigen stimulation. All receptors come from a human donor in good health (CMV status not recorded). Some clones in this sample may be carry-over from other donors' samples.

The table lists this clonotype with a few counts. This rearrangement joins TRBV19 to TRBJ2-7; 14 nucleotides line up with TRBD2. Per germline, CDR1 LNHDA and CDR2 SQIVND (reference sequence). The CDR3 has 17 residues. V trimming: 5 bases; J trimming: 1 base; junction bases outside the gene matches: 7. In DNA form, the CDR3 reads TGTGCCAGTAGTTCGGGACTAGCGGGAGTAGGGTCCTACGAGCAGTACTTC. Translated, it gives CASSSGLAGVGSYEQYF.

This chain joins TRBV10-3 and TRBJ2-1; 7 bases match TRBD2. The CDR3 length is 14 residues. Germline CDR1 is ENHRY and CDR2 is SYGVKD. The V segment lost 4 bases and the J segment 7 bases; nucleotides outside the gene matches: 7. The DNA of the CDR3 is TGTGCCATCAGTGTTGGGGGACTATCGAATGAGCAGTTCTTC. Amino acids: CAISVGGLSNEQFF.

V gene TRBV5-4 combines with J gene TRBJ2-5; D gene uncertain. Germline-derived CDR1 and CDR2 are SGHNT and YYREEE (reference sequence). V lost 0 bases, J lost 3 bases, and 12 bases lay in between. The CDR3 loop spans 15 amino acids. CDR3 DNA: TGTGCCAGCAGCTTGGCCTCGAACCGGGAAGAGACCCAGTACTTC. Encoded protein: CASSLASNREETQYF.

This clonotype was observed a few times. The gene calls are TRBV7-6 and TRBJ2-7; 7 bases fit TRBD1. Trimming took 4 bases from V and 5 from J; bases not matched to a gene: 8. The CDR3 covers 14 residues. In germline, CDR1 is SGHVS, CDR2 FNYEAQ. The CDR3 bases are TGTGCCAGCAGCTCAGGAACAGGGGTCGACGAGCAGTACTTC. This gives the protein CASSSGTGVDEQYF.

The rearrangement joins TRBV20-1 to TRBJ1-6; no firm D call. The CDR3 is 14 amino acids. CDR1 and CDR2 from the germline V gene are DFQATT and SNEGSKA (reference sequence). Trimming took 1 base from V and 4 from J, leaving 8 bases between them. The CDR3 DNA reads TGCAGTGCTAGAGTGTCAGTATATAATTCACCCCTCCACTTT. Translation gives CSARVSVYNSPLHF.